In its sample, the clone carrying this T cell receptor (beta chain) was seen a few times. The antigen is not known. These data belong to a study of early T cells in non-severe SARS-CoV-2 infection. Across the study: Chains from this unsorted whole-blood bulk RNA could not be paired. The study's findings and limits: CD4 and private specificities were missed by VDJdb matching, which favored anti-spike CD8 responses.

Individual cDNA molecules each received unique molecular identifiers attached to them. TCRdb called the 5' RACE reads again in MiXCR, with one record for every CDR3 protein. The data show roughly 26,000 distinct CDR3 sequences, roughly 5% seen once. This CDR3 spans 14 amino acids. Germline CDR1 MNHNS, CDR2 SASEGT. V was clipped by 11 bases and J by 1 base, with 14 bases between them. The chain couples TRBV6-1 to TRBJ2-2, with a weak D call TRBD2 (6 bases). The sequenced sample was whole blood. This TCR derives from an adult who was a healthcare worker with PCR-confirmed SARS-CoV-2 infection or an uninfected control (not recorded which). The CDR3 sequence is CAVSGVRNTGELFF. CDR3 DNA: TGTGCCGTATCGGGGGTGAGGAACACCGGGGAGCTGTTTTTT.